This T cell receptor beta chain was found in a study of blood T cells in healthy people across ages. The study, taken as a whole, reports: Unsorted PBMCs ruled out conclusive naive versus antigen-experienced comparison. As age increased, TCR beta diversity per million T cells fell in a roughly linear fashion.

This clonotype was observed a single time. The antigen remains undetermined. The junction departs from germline at one end; a sequencing error may be responsible. CDR1 KGHSH and CDR2 LQKENI come from the germline V gene. There are 14 residues in the CDR3. A J-beta primer mix and a sample-barcoded 5' primer were used in a second PCR of roughly 6 to 11 cycles. Sequencing of every sample gave 3 million or more CDR3-containing paired-end reads. TCRdb processed the 5' RACE reads anew with MiXCR; each CDR3 protein has one entry. The table records around 870,000 distinct CDR3 sequences, 29% of them present only once. Whenever a sample was processed, at least 6.5 million PBMCs were isolated.

The source material was blood. This clonotype originated in a woman of 80 years or more in good health. The chain recombines TRBV18 with TRBJ2-7; a possible D gene is TRBD1 (6 bases). The CDR3 loop is CVSSRRTDSYEQYF. In DNA, the CDR3 is TGTGTCAGCTCGCGGAGGACAGATTCCTACGAGCAGTACTTC.